This T cell receptor (beta chain) comes out of a study of T cell responses to AZD1222 COVID-19 vaccine. The CDR3 loop spans 14 amino acids. The V and J ends lost 6 bases and 0 bases respectively, with 8 bases between them. Germline V lookup: CDR1 SEHNR, CDR2 FQNEAQ (reference sequence). This clone was detected a few times. As yet, its antigen is unknown. Study results and caveats: Donors were mostly white British, more females; clonal diversity possibly underestimated.

Generated by immunoSEQ multiplex PCR, the TCRdb table keeps only in-frame clones and is missing some. The table shows roughly 160,000 clones, with about 90% occurring only once. The chain carries TRBV7-9 and TRBJ2-2; D ambiguous. The material was peripheral blood, obtained on day 0 of AZD1222 vaccination. This receptor was obtained from an adult in good health. The CDR3 is CASRMAPNTGELFF. The DNA for the CDR3 is TGTGCCAGCAGAATGGCACCGAACACCGGGGAGCTGTTTTTT.